Listed here is a single T cell receptor (beta chain). Its antigen has not been determined. No base quality values were provided; no much bigger clone lies one nucleotide off. The sample belongs to a study of OX40 agonist ivuxolimab in advanced cancers. Regarding the complete study: The costimulatory receptor OX40 (CD134) was targeted by ivuxolimab, a fully human IgG2 agonistic monoclonal antibody. The point of sequencing TCRbeta in the periphery was to test whether ivuxolimab changed TCR sequence diversity and drove clonal T-cell expansion. Partial responses occurred in three dose-escalation patients, of whom one had hepatocellular carcinoma and two had cutaneous melanoma. Of the approximately 54 patients in dose escalation, about 19 had hepatocellular carcinoma, roughly 15 had melanoma, 9 had renal cell carcinoma and 9 had head and neck cancer. The paper reports the monotherapy dose-escalation portion (N of about 50 patients) of the phase I ivuxolimab trial. Prior anti-PD-1, anti-PD-L1 or anti-CTLA-4 therapy was permitted, and checkpoint inhibitors had been received by about two fifths of dose-escalation patients. Intravenous ivuxolimab was administered to patients every 2 weeks at six dose levels: 0.01, 0.1, 0.3, 1.5, 3 and 10 mg/kg. In the dose-escalation cohort, roughly 80% of patients were male, and the mean age was about 55 years, with a range of 23 to 79. Broad study findings and their caveats: Low levels of normalized T-cell clonal expansion were also seen in some nonresponding patients. In the 0.1-3.0 mg/kg groups, partial responders had among the lowest normalized peripheral clonal expansion, particularly in CD8+ T cells. On average, CD8+ T cells showed more expanded clones than CD4+ T cells after ivuxolimab. At doses of 0.1 to 3.0 mg/kg, clonal expansion of both CD4+ and CD8+ blood T cells was observed from baseline to week 6. The antigen specificity of the clonally expanded peripheral T cells was not determined.

To sequence the TCRbeta CDR3 region, genomic DNA was isolated from the sorted cells. The immunoSEQ Assay was used to sequence the TCRbeta CDR3 regions. This is the immuneACCESS table as TCRdb keeps it, with only in-frame sequences that have V and J called. A part of the clones is gone; compared with another copy, unresolved V genes explain less than half, and the rest is unexplained. This sample gives 25,000 to 35,000 clones in total; around 83% of them show up just once. The ten largest clones capture 20% to 25% of the sample. The trial excluded patients who had a history of autoimmune disease or who were on systemic immunosuppression. Peripheral blood for TCR sequencing was collected from all dose cohorts at baseline, on cycle 4 day 1, and on cycle 7 day 1. Samples were obtained from an open-label, multicenter, first-in-human phase I dose-escalation trial of ivuxolimab. Adults with locally advanced or metastatic head and neck squamous cell, hepatocellular, melanoma or renal cell carcinoma were enrolled in the trial. Before TCR sequencing, CD4+ T cells and CD8+ T cells from peripheral blood were sorted into separate populations.

The CDR3, cysteine through phenylalanine, is 11 amino acids long. Only CDR3 DNA remains: 33 bases, in frame from the first base. The germline V gene (reference sequence) specifies LNHDA as CDR1 and SQIVND as CDR2. V lost 9 bases and J lost 7 bases; the stretch between them is 7 bases long. The V and J genes are TRBV19 and TRBJ1-6; the D gene is unclear. The source is an adult with an advanced solid tumor such as melanoma, head and neck, liver or kidney cancer. The sample in question was CD4+ or CD8+ T cells sorted from blood, obtained in a trial of the OX40 agonist ivuxolimab. The nucleotide sequence reads as follows: TGTGCCAGCGGACCAAATTCACCCCTCCACTTT. This yields the protein CASGPNSPLHF. With all but the CDR3 taken from the reference TRBV19 and TRBJ1-6 genes, the full variable domain is: DGGITQSPKYLFRKEGQNVTLSCEQNLNHDAMYWYRQDPGQGLRLIYYSQIVNDFQKGDIAEGYSVSREKKESFPLTVTSAQKNPTAFYLCASGPNSPLHFGNGTRLTVT.